These 27 T cell receptor beta chains share one sample of origin, sequenced in a study of cytomegalovirus exposure and HLA in healthy donors. The study ran its PCR with 60 Vbeta and 13 Jbeta primers. TCRdb keeps only in-frame clones here, not all; method: immunoSEQ multiplex PCR. The sample records 70,000 to 90,000 clones, roughly 88% being singletons. Source material: PBMCs. These receptors were obtained from a man between 65 and 79 years old in good health and CMV-seropositive.

The V gene is TRBV6-6, the J gene TRBJ1-2, with a weak D call TRBD1 (5 bases). Germline assignment: CDR1 MNHNY and CDR2 SVGAGI (reference sequence). The length of the CDR3 is 14 residues. The ends were cut back, 2 bases at V and 4 bases at J, with 11 bases in the middle. The DNA of the CDR3 is TGTGCCAGCAGTTACGGGGGGAGCTTCTATGGCTACACCTTC. This encodes CASSYGGSFYGYTF.

This chain joins TRBV6-1 and TRBJ1-1, with D uncertain. Germline V gene sequence: CDR1 MNHNS, CDR2 SASEGT. The CDR3 sequence is 13 residues long. Between the trimmed V and J ends, which lost 3 bases and 4 bases, there was a span of 9 bases. The CDR3 DNA reads as TGTGCCAGCAGTGACGGGTTGATCACTGAAGCTTTCTTT. Translation: CASSDGLITEAFF.

The sample holds a few counts of this clone. This chain joins TRBV28 and TRBJ1-1, with D uncertain. This CDR3 region has 12 residues. Germline V gene sequence: CDR1 MDHEN, CDR2 SYDVKM. V lost 7 bases and J 5 bases, leaving 11 bases between the germline ends. CDR3 nucleotides: TGTGCCAGCACCGGGGTCGGGACTGAAGCTTTCTTT. Translated, it gives CASTGVGTEAFF.

This chain uses TRBV7-2 with TRBJ2-7; TRBD2 aligns across 9 bases. Germline CDR1 SGHTA, CDR2 FQGNSA. This CDR3 is built from 16 residues. V lost 0 bases and J lost 3; bases outside the gene matches: 6. CDR3 region: CASSLAGSGGLYEQYF. CDR3 nucleotides: TGTGCCAGCAGCTTAGCAGGTAGCGGGGGACTCTACGAGCAGTACTTC.

The rearrangement joins TRBV11-2 to TRBJ2-5; D unresolved. Germline assignment: CDR1 SGHAT and CDR2 FQNNGV. Trimming took off 2 bases at V and 2 bases at J, with 6 bases between the two ends. The CDR3 is made up of 13 amino acids. CDR3 in amino acids: CASSLNSQETQYF. The DNA for the CDR3 is TGTGCCAGCAGCTTAAACAGTCAAGAGACCCAGTACTTC. Using reference TRBV11-2 and TRBJ2-5 for the parts outside the CDR3, the full variable domain is EAGVAQSPRYKIIEKRQSVAFWCNPISGHATLYWYQQILGQGPKLLIQFQNNGVVDDSQLPKDRFSAERLKGVDSTLKIQPAKLEDSAVYLCASSLNSQETQYFGPGTRLLVL.

The chain recombines TRBV7-8 with TRBJ2-5; 7 positions match TRBD2. CDR3 length equals 17 residues. Germline V gene sequence: CDR1 SGHVS, CDR2 FQNEAQ. The trim removed 5 bases at V and 2 bases at J, leaving 14 bases unmatched. Here the CDR3 DNA reads TGTGCCAGCAGCCTTAGACTAGCCCCCATACAACAAGAGACCCAGTACTTC. This sequence encodes CASSLRLAPIQQETQYF.

The chain is built from TRBV4-3 and TRBJ2-2, with 12 bases aligning to TRBD1. J was trimmed by 6 bases and V by 0 bases; bases with no gene match: 2. CDR1 and CDR2 from the germline V gene are LGHNA and YSLEER. CDR3 length: 16 residues. The CDR3 protein is CASSQDGTGGSGELFF. The CDR3 DNA follows: TGCGCCAGCAGCCAAGATGGGACAGGGGGCTCCGGGGAGCTGTTTTTT.

V gene TRBV6-5 combines with J gene TRBJ1-6; no clear D. The germline V gene encodes CDR1 MNHEY and CDR2 SVGAGI. V lost 7 bases, J lost 7 bases, and 8 bases lay in between. The CDR3 consists of 12 residues. In DNA form, the CDR3 reads TGTGCCAGCACCGACGGGAATTCACCCCTCCACTTT. Translated, it gives CASTDGNSPLHF.

V gene TRBV10-3 combines with J gene TRBJ2-1, with 7 bases identical to TRBD2. With V trimmed by 2 bases and J by 7 bases, 8 bases remained unmatched. The CDR3 length is 15 residues. The germline gives CDR1 ENHRY, CDR2 SYGVKD. This chain's CDR3 is CAISELALGGNEQFF. DNA for the CDR3: TGTGCCATCAGTGAGCTGGCATTGGGAGGGAATGAGCAGTTCTTC.

The sample holds a few counts of this clone. V is TRBV9 and J is TRBJ2-1, with 13 bases identical to TRBD2. Germline CDR1 reads SGDLS; CDR2 reads YYNGEE. V lost 3 bases, J lost 4 bases, and 1 base stayed unmatched. There are 15 residues in the CDR3. The CDR3 DNA reads TGTGCCAGCAGCGCGGGACTAGCGGGGTACAATGAGCAGTTCTTC. Encoded protein: CASSAGLAGYNEQFF.

V usage is TRBV30 and J usage is TRBJ2-7; TRBD1 is a possible D gene (6 bases). The V gene's germline CDR1 is GTSNPN and CDR2 SVGIG (reference sequence). The CDR3 has 12 residues. Between the trimmed V and J ends, which lost 5 bases and 1 base, there was a span of 9 bases. The CDR3 region is CAWGGQSYEQYF. CDR3 DNA sequence: TGTGCCTGGGGGGGACAATCCTACGAGCAGTACTTC.

The CDR3 DNA sequence: TGCAGCGTTACAATACAGGGAGACAGCAATCAGCCCCAGCATTTT. Encoded protein: CSVTIQGDSNQPQHF. This chain joins TRBV29-1 and TRBJ1-5; possible D gene TRBD1, 6 bases. Trimming took 5 bases from V and 1 from J, leaving 15 bases between them. There are 15 residues in the CDR3. Germline CDR1 and CDR2: SQVTM and ANQGSEA.

The genes are TRBV21-1 and TRBJ2-7; TRBD1 is the table's D call, not checked against the DNA. TRBV21-1 is given as a pseudogene. The CDR3 loop spans 16 amino acids. DNA of the CDR3: TGTGCCAGCAGCAAACTTAGGACAGGGAGATTCTACGAGCAGTACTTC. This translates into CASSKLRTGRFYEQYF.

The genes are TRBV5-1 and TRBJ2-1; 13 bases fit TRBD2. The CDR3 loop spans 16 amino acids. V lost 2 bases, J lost 7 bases, and 6 bases stayed unmatched. CDR1 is SGHRS and CDR2 is YFSETQ in the germline V gene. CDR3 nucleotides: TGCGCCAGCAGCTTCGCCAGGACTAGCGGGAGTAATGAGCAGTTCTTC. The encoded protein is CASSFARTSGSNEQFF.

This chain uses TRBV9 with TRBJ2-1; D remains unclear. This CDR3 contains 15 residues. Between the trimmed V and J ends, which lost 2 bases and 2 bases, there was a span of 11 bases. Germline CDR1 is SGDLS and CDR2 is YYNGEE. CDR3 amino acids: CASSVAPRTYNEQFF. DNA of the CDR3: TGTGCCAGCAGCGTTGCGCCTAGGACCTACAATGAGCAGTTCTTC.

The chain is built from TRBV19 and TRBJ1-4; TRBD1 agrees at 7 bases. The CDR3 is 14 amino acids. The ends lost 4 bases at V and 10 bases at J; junction bases unmatched: 9. Germline assignment: CDR1 LNHDA and CDR2 SQIVND (reference sequence). The CDR3 bases are TGTGCCAGTAGTACCGGGACAGCCGGAGTAAAACTGTTTTTT. It translates to CASSTGTAGVKLFF.

The gene calls are TRBV5-8 and TRBJ2-2; perhaps TRBD1 as D (6 bases). The germline V gene encodes CDR1 SGHTS and CDR2 YDEGEE. V lost 4 bases to trimming and J lost 0 bases, with 13 bases between them. CDR3 size: 16 residues. CDR3 nucleotide sequence: TGTGCCAGCAGCCTTCGGACAGTTCCGAACACCGGGGAGCTGTTTTTT. It encodes CASSLRTVPNTGELFF.

The chain recombines TRBV28 with TRBJ1-2; D uncertain. V was cut by 5 bases and J by 8 bases, with 12 bases left in between. CDR1 MDHEN and CDR2 SYDVKM come from the germline V gene. This CDR3 has 12 amino acids. DNA for the CDR3: TGTGCCAGCAGTCCCCCAGCGGGGGGCTACACCTTC. Translated: CASSPPAGGYTF.

The chain joins TRBV7-9 to TRBJ1-2; no reliable D call. Looked up from germline, CDR1 is SEHNR and CDR2 is FQNEAQ (reference sequence). CDR3 size: 14 residues. Trimming removed 0 bases at V and 7 bases at J, with 12 bases between. CDR3 loop: CASSLAQAAGGYTF. DNA of the CDR3: TGTGCCAGCAGCTTAGCGCAGGCCGCGGGTGGCTACACCTTC. Using reference TRBV7-9 and TRBJ1-2 for the parts outside the CDR3, the full variable domain is DTGVSQNPRHKITKRGQNVTFRCDPISEHNRLYWYRQTLGQGPEFLTYFQNEAQLEKSRLLSDRFSAERPKGSFSTLEIQRTEQGDSAMYLCASSLAQAAGGYTFGSGTRLTVV.

Turning to this clone: Within the sample, other DNA sequences also encode this same CDR3. This chain connects TRBV30 to TRBJ1-5; perhaps TRBD1 as D (6 bases). Germline CDR1 GTSNPN, CDR2 SVGIG (reference sequence). Trimming stripped 1 base from V and 3 bases from J, with 13 bases between. The CDR3 totals 15 residues. The chain's CDR3 is CAWSGSGHFNQPQHF. The CDR3 nucleotides are TGTGCCTGGAGTGGATCGGGACATTTCAATCAGCCCCAGCATTTT.

As regards this clone: Compared with germline, one end of the junction differs, possibly owing to a read error. The J gene is TRBJ2-5, the V gene TRBV7-3, with TRBD1 as a possible D gene (6 bases). The CDR3 has 9 residues. CDR1 and CDR2 (germline): SGHTA, FQGTGA. The CDR3 DNA reads TGTGCCAGCAGCTCACAGGGTAACTTC. It specifies CASSSQGNF.

The chain has TRBV4-2 and TRBJ2-7; 9 bases map to TRBD1. V gave up 2 bases and J gave up 2 bases; unmatched junction bases: 4. Germline assignment: CDR1 LGHNA and CDR2 YNFKEQ. The CDR3 runs 15 residues. Here the CDR3 reads CASSQPGTGTYEQYF. The CDR3 bases are TGTGCCAGCAGCCAACCCGGGACAGGGACCTACGAGCAGTACTTC.

This chain connects TRBV5-8 to TRBJ2-6; TRBD1 is a possible D gene (5 bases). There are 15 residues in the CDR3. Trimming took 9 bases from V and 0 from J, leaving 13 bases between them. CDR1 is SGHTS, CDR2 YDEGEE, per germline. The CDR3 loop is CATRGTASGANVLTF. In DNA, the CDR3 is TGTGCCACAAGGGGTACAGCCTCTGGGGCCAACGTCCTGACTTTC.

The chain uses TRBV6-1 and TRBJ2-1; TRBD1 aligns across 8 bases. The junction had 12 bases not matched to a gene; V was cut back by 6 bases and J by 8 bases. Looked up from germline, CDR1 is MNHNS and CDR2 is SASEGT. CDR3 length equals 15 residues. This CDR3 reads CASRGDRSDADEQFF. The CDR3 DNA reads as TGTGCCAGCAGGGGGGACAGGTCGGACGCGGATGAGCAGTTCTTC.

The chain couples TRBV7-4 to TRBJ2-2; D gene unclear. Germline loops: CDR1 SGHVT, CDR2 SQSDAQ. The CDR3 has 15 amino acids. V was trimmed by 8 bases and J by 5 bases, leaving 18 bases between them. The CDR3 coding sequence is TGTGCCAGCTTTAACACCCAAAGAGGTACCGGGGAGCTGTTTTTT. This translates into CASFNTQRGTGELFF.

This clone was counted a few times. This sequence joins TRBV25-1 and TRBJ1-4, with D maybe TRBD1 (5 bases). CDR1 is MGHDK, CDR2 SYGVNS, per germline. This CDR3 spans 14 amino acids. Trimming removed 5 bases from V and 2 bases from J, with 9 bases in between. The CDR3 nucleotides read TGTGCCAGCAGTAGATGGGGCACTAATGAAAAACTGTTTTTT. Translating gives CASSRWGTNEKLFF.

The rearrangement uses TRBV5-1 and TRBJ1-1, with a possible D match to TRBD1 (5 bases). The CDR3 runs to 13 residues. Germline lookup yields CDR1 SGHRS and CDR2 YFSETQ. V was clipped by 2 bases and J by 2 bases, with 7 bases between them. CDR3 nucleotide sequence: TGCGCCAGCAGCTTCGGGGGAAACACTGAAGCTTTCTTT. The encoded protein is CASSFGGNTEAFF.